This entry describes one T cell receptor (beta chain). With a much larger clone just one base away, this may be a read error. The data were produced by immunoSEQ multiplex PCR, yet TCRdb's version contains in-frame clones alone and is incomplete. The sample includes around 940,000 clones, 76% of them seen just once. The sample belongs to a study of shared clonotypes between healthy human individuals. The source material was memory CD4+ T cells sorted from blood. Sample subset: CD45RA-negative fraction. The sequence came from a young man in good health.

In DNA, the CDR3 is TGTGCCAGCCGGAGGACAGCTAATGAAAAACTGTTTTTT. Protein sequence: CASRRTANEKLFF. V is TRBV2 and J is TRBJ1-4, with D possibly being TRBD1 (6 bases). The CDR3 length is 13 residues. From germline, CDR1 is SNHLY and CDR2 FYNNEI. Trimming left V 8 bases short and J 3 bases short, with 10 bases between.